Listed here is a single T cell receptor (beta chain). Its antigen is as yet unknown. The method was immunoSEQ multiplex PCR; TCRdb's version includes in-frame clones alone and lacks a portion of them. The sample lists roughly 200,000 clones; roughly four fifths were seen once. V dropped 10 bases and J dropped 6; count of bases not matched to a gene: 8. The germline gives CDR1 MNHEY, CDR2 SVGAGI. The CDR3 contains 13 residues. The sample is drawn from a study of cytomegalovirus exposure and HLA in healthy donors. Looking at the study overall: A subsequent analysis stated that the approximately 110 validation repertoires were run on the same platform as the roughly 670 first-cohort repertoires. General study findings and limits: Among the CMV-associated chains, a few were confirmed in vitro as specific for CMV antigens.

The sequenced sample was PBMCs. The V and J genes are TRBV6-5 and TRBJ2-7, with 11 bases lining up with TRBD2. The receptor's source is a woman between 18 and 29 years old in good health and CMV-seropositive. CDR3 residues: CATLSGGAREQYF. CDR3 nucleotides: TGTGCCACCCTTAGCGGGGGGGCCCGCGAGCAGTACTTC.